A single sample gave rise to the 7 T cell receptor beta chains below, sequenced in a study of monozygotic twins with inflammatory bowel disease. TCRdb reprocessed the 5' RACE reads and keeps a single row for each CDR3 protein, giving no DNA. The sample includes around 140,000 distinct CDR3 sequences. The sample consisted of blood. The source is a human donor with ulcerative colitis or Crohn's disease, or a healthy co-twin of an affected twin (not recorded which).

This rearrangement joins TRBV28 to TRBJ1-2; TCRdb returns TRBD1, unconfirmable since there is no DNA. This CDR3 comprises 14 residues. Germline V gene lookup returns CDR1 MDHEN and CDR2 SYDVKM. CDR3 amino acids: CASSPQTGGYGYTF.

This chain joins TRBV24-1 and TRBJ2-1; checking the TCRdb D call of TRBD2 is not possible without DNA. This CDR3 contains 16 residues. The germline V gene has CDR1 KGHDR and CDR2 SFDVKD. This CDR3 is CATSEGLAAFYNEQFF.

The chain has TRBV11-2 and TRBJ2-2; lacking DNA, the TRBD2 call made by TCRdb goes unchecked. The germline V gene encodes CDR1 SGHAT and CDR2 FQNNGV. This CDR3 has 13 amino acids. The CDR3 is CASSLLGSGELFF.

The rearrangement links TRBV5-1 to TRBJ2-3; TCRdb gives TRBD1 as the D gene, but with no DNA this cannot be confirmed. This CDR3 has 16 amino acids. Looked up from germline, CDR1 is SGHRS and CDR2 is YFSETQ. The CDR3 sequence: CASSSVAGANTDTQYF.

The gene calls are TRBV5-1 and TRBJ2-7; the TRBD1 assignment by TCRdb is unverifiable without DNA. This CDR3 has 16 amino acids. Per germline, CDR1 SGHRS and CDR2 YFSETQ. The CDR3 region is CASSPNPTGGEGEQYF.

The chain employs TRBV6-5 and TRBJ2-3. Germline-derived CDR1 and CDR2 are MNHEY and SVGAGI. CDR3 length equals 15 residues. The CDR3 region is CASSSQFSGTDTQYF.

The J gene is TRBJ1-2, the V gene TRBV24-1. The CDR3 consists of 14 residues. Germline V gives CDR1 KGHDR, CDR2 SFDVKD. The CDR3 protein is CATSDFSGSYGYTF.